This T cell receptor (beta chain) was sequenced for a study of blood T cell repertoires in COVID-19. As for the study in general: PBMCs, B-cell-depleted T cells, or T cells were the source of the cDNA or gDNA that made up the material.

V lost 5 bases to trimming and J lost 10 bases, with 14 bases between them. The CDR3 loop spans 12 amino acids. Sequenced by immunoSEQ multiplex PCR; TCRdb stores in-frame clones only, minus some. The table lists 300,000 to 350,000 clones, just over 85% of them singletons. The sequenced sample was PBMCs or T cells enriched from blood (not recorded which). This clonotype was sampled from a woman aged 40 to 50 with acute COVID-19. The chain employs TRBV12-3 or TRBV12-4 and TRBJ1-2; perhaps TRBD1 as D (5 bases). CDR3 sequence reads: CASSTHRFDYTF. The CDR3 nucleotides are TGTGCCAGCAGTACACACAGGTTCGACTACACCTTC.